The 30 T cell receptor beta chains listed next were all sequenced from one sample in a study of cytomegalovirus exposure and HLA in healthy donors. A multiplex PCR was run with 60 Vbeta primers and 13 Jbeta primers. Here immunoSEQ multiplex PCR was the method, and the copy in TCRdb shows in-frame clones only, minus some. This table holds approximately 110,000 clones, roughly 79% found once. The specimen was PBMCs. Receptor source: a man aged 35-49 years in good health and CMV-seronegative.

The chain uses TRBV10-3 and TRBJ2-1; D gene unclear. Deletions cut 2 bases from V and 5 bases from J, with 10 bases between. This CDR3 has 14 amino acids. Germline values: CDR1 ENHRY, CDR2 SYGVKD. CDR3 coding DNA: TGTGCCATCAGTGAGCTCCCCGGAGACAATGAGCAGTTCTTC. This sequence encodes CAISELPGDNEQFF.

This clone was counted a few times. The CDR3 loop reads CASSARQGRSNQPQHF. The CDR3 nucleotides are TGTGCCAGCAGTGCCCGACAGGGTCGGAGCAATCAGCCCCAGCATTTT. The rearrangement links TRBV27 to TRBJ1-5, with 7 bases matching TRBD1. This CDR3 has 16 residues. Germline CDR1 and CDR2: MNHEY and SMNVEV (reference sequence). Trimming removed 5 bases from V and 1 base from J; junction bases left unmatched: 8.

With respect to this clone: One junction end does not reproduce the germline sequence, and a read error may be involved. This chain connects TRBV29-1 to TRBJ2-3; 7 nucleotides line up with TRBD2. Germline V gives CDR1 SQVTM, CDR2 ANQGSEA. CDR3 length: 17 amino acids. CDR3 sequence (DNA): TGCGGCGTTCCAAATACCCAGCGGGGCGTGGGCACAGATACGCAGTATTTT. Its translation is CGVPNTQRGVGTDTQYF.

The chain carries TRBV9 and TRBJ1-2; 7 bases align to TRBD1. CDR1 and CDR2 (germline): SGDLS, YYNGEE. The CDR3 covers 17 residues. The J segment lost 0 bases and the V segment lost 1 base, leaving 9 bases of the junction unmatched. CDR3 region: CASSVRDRRTPNYGYTF. CDR3 DNA sequence: TGTGCCAGCAGCGTACGGGACAGAAGGACGCCTAACTATGGCTACACCTTC.

The chain recombines TRBV14 with TRBJ1-1; maybe TRBD1 (5 bases). This CDR3 is 16 amino acids long. Trimming left V 3 bases short and J 1 base short, with 15 bases between. Germline V gene data show CDR1 as SGHDN and CDR2 as FVKESK. CDR3 nucleotide sequence: TGTGCCAGCAGCCAGGTGGTCGGGCAGGGGAACACTGAAGCTTTCTTT. It specifies CASSQVVGQGNTEAFF.

The rearrangement links TRBV4-2 to TRBJ1-6; D remains ambiguous. CDR3 length: 12 residues. Between the trimmed V and J ends, which lost 2 bases and 11 bases, there was a span of 7 bases. The germline CDR1 and CDR2 sequences are LGHNA and YNFKEQ. As DNA, the CDR3 is TGTGCCAGCAGCCAAAGCTCTACACCCCTCCACTTT. Its protein is CASSQSSTPLHF.

This clone has ten or more counts. The V call is TRBV2, the J call TRBJ2-7; 7 bases match TRBD1. V was clipped by 5 bases and J by 5 bases; unmatched bases: 9. This CDR3 has 14 amino acids. The germline V gene has CDR1 SNHLY and CDR2 FYNNEI. Here the CDR3 reads CASSPTTGRDEQYF. The CDR3 region has the DNA TGTGCCAGCAGTCCTACGACAGGGCGCGACGAGCAGTACTTC.

The genes are TRBV6-6 and TRBJ2-7, with 11 bases identical to TRBD2. Looked up from germline, CDR1 is MNHNY and CDR2 is SVGAGI (reference sequence). The CDR3 length is 13 residues. V lost 5 bases to trimming and J lost 6 bases; unmatched junction nucleotides: 3. The CDR3 region is CASSTGTSGEQYF. CDR3 sequence (DNA): TGTGCCAGCAGTACCGGGACTAGCGGCGAGCAGTACTTC.

This CDR3 reads CASSQDRTEPNRPQHF. The CDR3 region has the DNA TGCGCCAGCAGCCAAGATCGTACAGAGCCCAATCGACCCCAGCATTTT. The chain is built from TRBV4-3 and TRBJ1-5; D gene unclear. This CDR3 contains 16 residues. With 0 bases removed from V and 10 bases from J, the gap between germline ends came to 19 bases. Per germline, CDR1 LGHNA and CDR2 YSLEER.

This clone was found once. This chain links TRBV2 with TRBJ2-7; 9 bases agree with TRBD1. CDR1 is SNHLY and CDR2 is FYNNEI in the germline V gene. V was pared by 7 bases and J by 0 bases, with 10 bases of the junction left unmatched. This CDR3 is built from 16 residues. The CDR3: CASTHPGTGFSYEQYF. The CDR3 DNA reads as TGTGCCAGCACCCACCCCGGGACAGGGTTCTCCTACGAGCAGTACTTC.

The rearrangement joins TRBV7-9 to TRBJ2-7; possibly TRBD1 for D (5 bases). The CDR3 is 13 residues long. The germline V gene has CDR1 SEHNR and CDR2 FQNEAQ (reference sequence). Trimming took 5 bases from V and 1 from J, leaving 9 bases between them. The CDR3 DNA is TGTGCCAGCAGCCGGGCAGGGTCCTACGAGCAGTACTTC. Translating gives CASSRAGSYEQYF.

The genes are TRBV9 and TRBJ2-3; 12 bases agree with TRBD2. The CDR3 spans 16 residues. Germline CDR1 reads SGDLS; CDR2 reads YYNGEE. The ends lost 0 bases at V and 8 bases at J; junction bases unmatched: 7. CDR3 sequence (DNA): TGTGCCAGCAGCGTAGATCCTAGCGGGGGGGCCGGTACGCAGTATTTT. It yields the protein CASSVDPSGGAGTQYF.

This clone was seen more than once but under ten times. The chain is built from TRBV2 and TRBJ2-7; 9 positions agree with TRBD1. CDR3 length: 13 residues. From germline, CDR1 is SNHLY and CDR2 FYNNEI. V lost 3 bases and J lost 3; bases outside the gene matches: 0. The CDR3 is CASSEDRGYEQYF. CDR3 in DNA: TGTGCCAGCAGTGAGGACAGGGGCTACGAGCAGTACTTC.

The chain joins TRBV5-1 to TRBJ2-7; 13 bases align to TRBD2. This CDR3 has 15 residues. The ends lost 3 bases at V and 3 bases at J; junction bases unmatched: 3. Germline V CDR1 and CDR2: SGHRS, YFSETQ. CDR3 in DNA: TGCGCCAGCAGCTGGACTAGCGGGGGAAGCTACGAGCAGTACTTC. Translating it yields CASSWTSGGSYEQYF. Full variable domain (rest looked up from reference TRBV5-1 and TRBJ2-7): KAGVTQTPRYLIKTRGQQVTLSCSPISGHRSVSWYQQTPGQGLQFLFEYFSETQRNKGNFPGRFSGRQFSNSRSEMNVSTLELGDSALYLCASSWTSGGSYEQYFGPGTRLTVT.

This chain uses TRBV4-1 with TRBJ1-5; D gene ambiguous. The V gene lost 0 bases and the J gene lost 6 bases, with 15 bases spanning the gap. The CDR3 has 16 residues. Germline V CDR1 and CDR2: MGHRA, YSYEKL. Here the CDR3 DNA reads TGCGCCAGCAGCCAAGACGCGGGGTATTCGGGTCAGCCCCAGCATTTT. This translates into CASSQDAGYSGQPQHF.

The CDR3: CASSSLQGVDYGYTF. The CDR3 nucleotides are TGTGCCAGCAGCTCATTACAGGGGGTGGACTATGGCTACACCTTC. The rearrangement joins TRBV7-2 to TRBJ1-2, with 8 nucleotides matching TRBD1. Germline-derived CDR1 and CDR2 are SGHTA and FQGNSA. V shed 4 bases and J 3 bases; nucleotides not matched to a gene: 7. The CDR3 is 15 residues long. Based on the CDR3 plus reference TRBV7-2 and TRBJ1-2, the full variable domain is GAGVSQSPSNKVTEKGKDVELRCDPISGHTALYWYRQSLGQGLEFLIYFQGNSAPDKSGLPSDRFSAERTGGSVSTLTIQRTQQEDSAVYLCASSSLQGVDYGYTFGSGTRLTVV.

The V and J genes are TRBV18 and TRBJ1-2; 12 nucleotides align to TRBD1. CDR1 is KGHSH, CDR2 LQKENI, per germline. The V gene end was trimmed by 4 bases and the J gene end by 3 bases; junction bases not matched to a gene: 6. The CDR3 is 16 amino acids. CDR3 in amino acids: CASSRGTGGVDYGYTF. CDR3 in DNA: TGTGCCAGCTCACGCGGGACAGGGGGCGTCGACTATGGCTACACCTTC.

V gene TRBV6-4 combines with J gene TRBJ2-3, with 12 bases that match TRBD2. The CDR3 is 15 residues long. The germline gives CDR1 MRHNA, CDR2 SNTAGT. V shed 4 bases and J 1 base; nucleotides not matched to a gene: 0. CDR3 amino acids: CASSGTSGGTDTQYF. The CDR3 DNA reads as TGTGCCAGCAGTGGGACTAGCGGGGGCACAGATACGCAGTATTTT.

The rearrangement joins TRBV27 to TRBJ1-2, with 7 bases fitting TRBD1. The germline V gene has CDR1 MNHEY and CDR2 SMNVEV (reference sequence). The CDR3 is made up of 15 amino acids. V lost 5 bases, J lost 2 bases, and 8 bases stayed unmatched. CDR3 in amino acids: CASSRWTGQNYGYTF. CDR3 DNA: TGTGCCAGCAGTCGATGGACAGGTCAGAACTATGGCTACACCTTC.

The chain uses TRBV6-5 and TRBJ2-7, with 7 positions matching TRBD2. CDR3 length: 14 residues. Germline V gene sequence: CDR1 MNHEY, CDR2 SVGAGI. Trimming took 3 bases from V and 2 from J; bases not matched to a gene: 4. The CDR3 here is CASSYGGVPYEQYF. The DNA of the CDR3 is TGTGCCAGCAGTTATGGGGGGGTTCCCTACGAGCAGTACTTC.

The rearrangement uses TRBV7-6 and TRBJ1-5; D unclear. Looked up from germline, CDR1 is SGHVS and CDR2 is FNYEAQ. The V gene lost 2 bases and the J gene lost 7 bases, with 9 bases spanning the gap. The CDR3 length is 13 residues. The CDR3 sequence: CASSLFDTQPQHF. In nucleotides, the CDR3 is TGTGCCAGCAGCTTATTCGACACCCAGCCCCAGCATTTT.

As regards this clone: The sample contains more than one DNA sequence encoding this CDR3. In DNA form, the CDR3 reads TGCGCCAGCAGCCTGGGACTAGCGGGAGAAAATGAGCAGTACTTC. This sequence encodes CASSLGLAGENEQYF. The gene calls are TRBV4-1 and TRBJ2-7, with TRBD2 identical over 14 bases. The J segment lost 7 bases and the V segment lost 4 bases, leaving 6 bases of the junction unmatched. This CDR3 contains 15 residues. Germline assignment: CDR1 MGHRA and CDR2 YSYEKL.

This chain connects TRBV18 to TRBJ1-3; D is unclear. The CDR3 spans 18 residues. V gave up 2 bases and J gave up 0 bases, with 17 bases separating them. The germline CDR1 and CDR2 sequences are KGHSH and LQKENI. The CDR3 here is CASSPFGGRTSSGNTIYF. In DNA form, the CDR3 reads TGTGCCAGCTCACCATTCGGCGGGAGAACATCCTCTGGAAACACCATATATTTT.

The chain joins TRBV2 to TRBJ2-1, with 8 bases aligning to TRBD2. The V gene's germline CDR1 is SNHLY and CDR2 FYNNEI. Losses at the gene ends were 7 bases for V and 5 bases for J; bases not matched to a gene: 10. The CDR3 extends over 15 amino acids. The CDR3 region has the DNA TGTGCCAGCACGGACAGCGGGGGAGGGGACAATGAGCAGTTCTTC. Its translation is CASTDSGGGDNEQFF. The full variable domain, rest sourced from reference TRBV2 and TRBJ2-1, is EPEVTQTPSHQVTQMGQEVILRCVPISNHLYFYWYRQILGQKVEFLVSFYNNEISEKSEIFDDQFSVERPDGSNFTLKIRSTKLEDSAMYFCASTDSGGGDNEQFFGPGTRLTVL.

This chain joins TRBV6-4 and TRBJ2-3, with TRBD2 matching over 12 bases. Germline lookup yields CDR1 MRHNA and CDR2 SNTAGT. This CDR3 region has 14 residues. The trim removed 9 bases at V and 4 bases at J, leaving 5 bases unmatched. The CDR3: CASSLAGGPDTQYF. CDR3 DNA sequence: TGTGCCAGTTCCCTAGCGGGGGGGCCAGATACGCAGTATTTT.

The gene calls are TRBV27 and TRBJ2-7; 10 positions match TRBD1. The germline V gene has CDR1 MNHEY and CDR2 SMNVEV (reference sequence). The CDR3 contains 15 residues. The V segment lost 0 bases and the J segment 1 base; nucleotides outside the gene matches: 0. This chain's CDR3 is CASSLSGQGSYEQYF. Here the CDR3 DNA reads TGTGCCAGCAGTTTATCGGGACAGGGGTCCTACGAGCAGTACTTC.

This clone was seen more than once but under ten times. V gene TRBV4-1 combines with J gene TRBJ2-7, with 9 bases aligning to TRBD1. CDR1 MGHRA and CDR2 YSYEKL come from the germline V gene. The ends lost 3 bases at V and 2 bases at J; junction bases unmatched: 5. The CDR3 is 15 amino acids. CDR3 bases: TGCGCCAGCAGCCAGCGGACAGGGGCTACCTACGAGCAGTACTTC. It codes for CASSQRTGATYEQYF.

This chain links TRBV11-2 with TRBJ2-3, with D possibly matching TRBD2 (6 bases). CDR1 SGHAT and CDR2 FQNNGV come from the germline V gene. The CDR3 is 16 amino acids. With 0 bases removed from V and 4 bases from J, the gap between germline ends came to 14 bases. The CDR3 DNA is TGTGCCAGCAGCTTAGATATAGGACTACAGGCAGATACGCAGTATTTT. Amino acids: CASSLDIGLQADTQYF.

There are a few counts of this clone. The rearrangement uses TRBV7-2 and TRBJ2-3; 8 bases map to TRBD2. After removal of 1 base from V and 5 bases from J, the junction contained 5 bases not matched to a gene. The length of the CDR3 is 15 residues. CDR1 and CDR2 (germline): SGHTA, FQGNSA. CDR3: CASSLVSGNKDTQYF. The CDR3 bases are TGTGCCAGCAGCTTAGTTAGCGGGAATAAAGATACGCAGTATTTT.

The chain joins TRBV19 to TRBJ2-7, with 9 bases aligning to TRBD1. J was trimmed by 1 base and V by 6 bases; bases with no gene match: 7. From germline, CDR1 is LNHDA and CDR2 SQIVND (reference sequence). This CDR3 spans 15 amino acids. CDR3 nucleotides: TGTGCCAGTAGCACCGGGACAGGGTGGTCCTACGAGCAGTACTTC. This encodes CASSTGTGWSYEQYF. Full variable domain (outside the CDR3, taken from reference TRBV19 and TRBJ2-7): DGGITQSPKYLFRKEGQNVTLSCEQNLNHDAMYWYRQDPGQGLRLIYYSQIVNDFQKGDIAEGYSVSREKKESFPLTVTSAQKNPTAFYLCASSTGTGWSYEQYFGPGTRLTVT.